These 16 T cell receptor beta chains originate from one sample sequenced in a study of blood T cell repertoires in COVID-19. Here immunoSEQ multiplex PCR was the method, and the copy in TCRdb shows in-frame clones only, minus some. The sample lists about 430,000 clones, roughly nine tenths occurring once. The specimen was PBMCs or T cells enriched from blood (not recorded which). Source of these receptors: a man aged 30 to 39 who had recovered from COVID-19.

CDR3 protein: CSVYTGLGEKLFF. CDR3 DNA: TGCAGCGTTTATACAGGGTTAGGTGAAAAACTGTTTTTT. The chain links TRBV29-1 to TRBJ1-4, with TRBD1 as a possible D gene (6 bases). This CDR3 spans 13 amino acids. V shed 5 bases and J shed 7 bases, with 14 bases lying between them. In germline, CDR1 is SQVTM, CDR2 ANQGSEA.

The J gene is TRBJ2-1, the V gene TRBV6-1; 11 nucleotides agree with TRBD2. Germline CDR1 MNHNS, CDR2 SASEGT. The CDR3 length is 16 residues. V trimming: 2 bases; J trimming: 7 bases; junction bases outside the gene matches: 7. The DNA for the CDR3 is TGTGCCAGCAGTGAAAGCTTGCTAGCGGGAGGTAATGAGCAGTTCTTC. The encoded protein is CASSESLLAGGNEQFF.

This chain joins TRBV19 and TRBJ1-1; D may be TRBD1 (5 bases). CDR1 and CDR2 (germline): LNHDA, SQIVND (reference sequence). Trimming took off 6 bases at V and 6 bases at J, with 17 bases between the two ends. CDR3 length: 14 residues. In DNA, the CDR3 is TGTGCCAGTAGCCCGCGGGGGAGTAACCCTGAAGCTTTCTTT. Its translation is CASSPRGSNPEAFF. Supplemented by reference TRBV19 and TRBJ1-1, the full variable domain reads DGGITQSPKYLFRKEGQNVTLSCEQNLNHDAMYWYRQDPGQGLRLIYYSQIVNDFQKGDIAEGYSVSREKKESFPLTVTSAQKNPTAFYLCASSPRGSNPEAFFGQGTRLTVV.

This chain uses TRBV5-1 with TRBJ2-7; 8 bases are a match to TRBD1. V was pared by 3 bases and J by 3 bases, with 11 bases of the junction left unmatched. Germline CDR1 reads SGHRS; CDR2 reads YFSETQ. The CDR3 contains 16 residues. CDR3 nucleotide sequence: TGCGCCAGCAGCTCCTCGCAGGGACAGGCCGACTACGAGCAGTACTTC. It encodes CASSSSQGQADYEQYF.

The chain uses TRBV20-1 and TRBJ1-2; no reliable D call. The V end lost 3 bases, the J end lost 5 bases, and 13 bases lay between the germline ends. There are 13 residues in the CDR3. The germline V gene has CDR1 DFQATT and CDR2 SNEGSKA (reference sequence). In nucleotides, the CDR3 is TGCAGTGCTAGTGCCAGTAACCCGTATGGCTACACCTTC. Its protein is CSASASNPYGYTF.

This chain joins TRBV9 and TRBJ1-1, with D tentatively TRBD1 (6 bases). Trimming removed 0 bases at V and 3 bases at J, with 6 bases between. The CDR3 runs 13 residues. Germline CDR1 is SGDLS and CDR2 is YYNGEE. CDR3 in DNA: TGTGCCAGCAGCGTAGGACAGGACACTGAAGCTTTCTTT. Translated, it gives CASSVGQDTEAFF. Full variable domain (outside the CDR3, taken from reference TRBV9 and TRBJ1-1): DSGVTQTPKHLITATGQRVTLRCSPRSGDLSVYWYQQSLDQGLQFLIQYYNGEERAKGNILERFSAQQFPDLHSELNLSSLELGDSALYFCASSVGQDTEAFFGQGTRLTVV.

This clone came up a few times. V and J are TRBV19 and TRBJ1-3; the D gene is possibly TRBD1 (5 bases). Between the trimmed V and J ends, which lost 8 bases and 0 bases, there was a span of 20 bases. CDR3 length: 17 residues. Per germline, CDR1 LNHDA and CDR2 SQIVND (reference sequence). Here the CDR3 reads CASVGTPGRHSGNTIYF. The CDR3 nucleotides read TGTGCCAGTGTAGGGACTCCGGGACGCCACTCTGGAAACACCATATATTTT.

The rearrangement links TRBV19 to TRBJ2-5; 7 bases agree with TRBD2. Germline lookup yields CDR1 LNHDA and CDR2 SQIVND (reference sequence). The J segment lost 1 base and the V segment lost 5 bases, leaving 7 bases of the junction unmatched. The CDR3 runs to 15 residues. CDR3 residues: CASSPPGRVQETQYF. CDR3 DNA sequence: TGTGCCAGTAGTCCCCCGGGGAGGGTCCAAGAGACCCAGTACTTC.

This chain links TRBV7-9 with TRBJ2-7; the D gene is possibly TRBD1 (6 bases). The germline CDR1 and CDR2 sequences are SEHNR and FQNEAQ (reference sequence). This CDR3 comprises 14 residues. V was trimmed by 4 bases and J by 2 bases, leaving 12 bases between them. CDR3 in amino acids: CASSSGGTPYEQYF. CDR3 in DNA: TGTGCCAGCAGCTCTGGTGGGACACCCTACGAGCAGTACTTC.

This clone has a single count. The gene calls are TRBV13 and TRBJ2-2; 9 bases are a match to TRBD2. J was trimmed by 3 bases and V by 5 bases; bases with no gene match: 4. Germline values: CDR1 PRHDT, CDR2 FYEKMQ (reference sequence). This CDR3 spans 15 amino acids. The CDR3 DNA reads TGTGCCAGCAGCACTTTAGCGGGGGACACCGGGGAGCTGTTTTTT. Translation gives CASSTLAGDTGELFF.

This clone showed up just a few times. The gene calls are TRBV2 and TRBJ2-1; the match to TRBD2 covers 11 bases. This CDR3 comprises 17 residues. Germline assignment: CDR1 SNHLY and CDR2 FYNNEI. V shed 6 bases, J shed 6 bases, and the junction held 13 bases outside the gene matches. CDR3 loop: CASRHRNSGRAANEQFF. CDR3 nucleotides: TGTGCCAGCAGACACCGAAATAGCGGGAGGGCGGCCAATGAGCAGTTCTTC. The complete variable domain, with remaining parts taken from reference TRBV2 and TRBJ2-1, reads EPEVTQTPSHQVTQMGQEVILRCVPISNHLYFYWYRQILGQKVEFLVSFYNNEISEKSEIFDDQFSVERPDGSNFTLKIRSTKLEDSAMYFCASRHRNSGRAANEQFFGPGTRLTVL.

This chain uses TRBV6-4 with TRBJ1-6; 7 bases line up with TRBD1. There are 14 residues in the CDR3. Trimming removed 4 bases from V and 10 bases from J; junction bases left unmatched: 7. CDR1 and CDR2 (germline): MRHNA, SNTAGT. The CDR3: CASSVGDRGSPLHF. The CDR3 coding sequence is TGTGCCAGCAGTGTTGGGGACAGAGGGTCACCCCTCCACTTT.

V is TRBV19 and J is TRBJ1-1; D not certain. There are 15 residues in the CDR3. The germline CDR1 and CDR2 sequences are LNHDA and SQIVND (reference sequence). V dropped 5 bases and J dropped 6 bases, with 19 bases sitting between them. As DNA, the CDR3 is TGTGCCAGTAGTCCTACGGGCCGAGGGAAGGCTGAAGCTTTCTTT. This gives the protein CASSPTGRGKAEAFF.

CDR3 coding DNA: TGCGCCAGCAGCCTAATTGGACAGGGTATCACTAACTATGGCTACACCTTC. Its translation is CASSLIGQGITNYGYTF. The chain employs TRBV5-1 and TRBJ1-2; 8 bases are a match to TRBD1. Germline V gene lookup returns CDR1 SGHRS and CDR2 YFSETQ. V shed 4 bases, J shed 0 bases, and the junction held 11 bases outside the gene matches. The CDR3 contains 17 residues.

V gene TRBV19 combines with J gene TRBJ2-3, with D possibly being TRBD1 (6 bases). V was shortened by 9 bases and J by 9 bases, with 13 bases between the two germline ends. Germline lookup yields CDR1 LNHDA and CDR2 SQIVND (reference sequence). The CDR3 totals 11 residues. CDR3 protein: CASRGGRTQYF. The CDR3 coding sequence is TGTGCCAGCCGAGGGGGAAGAACGCAGTATTTT.

This clone was picked up one time. The CDR3 is CASSLASRRTGNTIYF. The CDR3 DNA reads as TGTGCCAGCAGCTTAGCGTCCCGCAGAACTGGAAACACCATATATTTT. The V gene is TRBV7-2, the J gene TRBJ1-3; no definite D call. CDR3 size: 16 residues. Trimming removed 0 bases at V and 2 bases at J, with 11 bases between. Germline V CDR1 and CDR2: SGHTA, FQGNSA.